A single sample is the source of the 16 T cell receptor beta chains below, sequenced in a study of T cells after posttransplantation cyclophosphamide. TCRdb keeps only in-frame clones here, not all; method: immunoSEQ multiplex PCR. The table lists 4,500 to 6,000 clones, over 70% of them singletons. A marrow graft followed busulfan-fludarabine conditioning, with cyclophosphamide on days +3 and +4. Sequences were derived from PBMCs, sampled after allogeneic stem cell transplant with posttransplant cyclophosphamide. The origin of the receptors is a male patient in his fifties who received an allogeneic stem cell transplant from a related donor and was CMV-positive. Some T cells here may be from the graft donor.

This clone was counted between two and nine times. The chain joins TRBV5-1 to TRBJ2-7; D possibly corresponds to TRBD1 (7 bases). CDR3 size: 13 residues. The V end was cut by 4 bases, the J end by 10 bases, with 18 bases between. Germline V gene data show CDR1 as SGHRS and CDR2 as YFSETQ. CDR3 coding DNA: TGCGCCAGCAGCAGTGGAGGGGGCCAGCTACAGTACTTC. Its protein product is CASSSGGGQLQYF.

The V call is TRBV18, the J call TRBJ1-2; D gene ambiguous. The germline V gene has CDR1 KGHSH and CDR2 LQKENI. CDR3 length: 14 residues. V was cut by 3 bases and J by 1 base, with 9 bases left in between. CDR3 loop: CASSPGARNYGYTF. Written as DNA, the CDR3 is TGTGCCAGCTCACCCGGAGCCCGTAACTATGGCTACACCTTC.

In its sample, this clone was seen once. This chain joins TRBV7-9 and TRBJ1-3; possible D gene TRBD1, 5 bases. V lost 2 bases to trimming and J lost 1 base, with 12 bases between them. The germline V gene encodes CDR1 SEHNR and CDR2 FQNEAQ (reference sequence). This CDR3 comprises 16 residues. The chain's CDR3 is CASSLTPTASGNTIYF. In DNA form, the CDR3 reads TGTGCCAGCAGCTTAACCCCGACAGCATCTGGAAACACCATATATTTT.

This sequence joins TRBV2 and TRBJ1-6; D gene unclear. This CDR3 is built from 13 residues. Germline values: CDR1 SNHLY, CDR2 FYNNEI. The V end lost 7 bases, the J end lost 13 bases, and 17 bases lay between the germline ends. As DNA, the CDR3 is TGTGCCAGCACCCATCCTTGCGGCGTCCCCCTCCACTTT. Protein product: CASTHPCGVPLHF.

This clone was recorded only once. J is TRBJ2-1 and V is TRBV11-2, with D perhaps TRBD1 (6 bases). Germline-derived CDR1 and CDR2 are SGHAT and FQNNGV. The germline V and J ends were trimmed by 2 bases and 2 bases, with 19 bases remaining between them. CDR3 length: 18 amino acids. The CDR3 DNA reads as TGTGCCAGCAGCTTAAGAGTATTGGGGGCATTAGCCTACAATGAGCAGTTCTTC. Its protein is CASSLRVLGALAYNEQFF.

The CDR3 loop is CASSIGAGTGSDEQYF. CDR3 coding DNA: TGTGCCAGTAGTATTGGGGCCGGGACAGGGTCCGACGAGCAGTACTTC. J is TRBJ2-7 and V is TRBV19; 9 positions agree with TRBD1. Unmatched junction bases numbered 11, after V lost 3 bases and J lost 5 bases. Germline V gives CDR1 LNHDA, CDR2 SQIVND (reference sequence). The CDR3 covers 16 residues.

The genes are TRBV5-1 and TRBJ2-1; 11 bases fit TRBD2. The CDR3 length is 15 residues. J was trimmed by 4 bases and V by 5 bases; bases with no gene match: 5. From germline, CDR1 is SGHRS and CDR2 YFSETQ. CDR3 sequence: CASRLGLAGYNEQFF. In DNA, the CDR3 is TGCGCCAGCAGATTAGGACTAGCGGGTTACAATGAGCAGTTCTTC.

The chain recombines TRBV29-1 with TRBJ1-1; possibly TRBD1 for D (5 bases). Looked up from germline, CDR1 is SQVTM and CDR2 is ANQGSEA. Deletions cut 6 bases from V and 4 bases from J, with 9 bases between. The CDR3 contains 11 residues. Here the CDR3 reads CSVRTFTEAFF. As DNA, the CDR3 is TGCAGCGTCCGGACATTCACTGAAGCTTTCTTT. Using reference TRBV29-1 and TRBJ1-1 for the parts outside the CDR3, the full variable domain is SAVISQKPSRDICQRGTSLTIQCQVDSQVTMMFWYRQQPGQSLTLIATANQGSEATYESGFVIDKFPISRPNLTFSTLTVSNMSPEDSSIYLCSVRTFTEAFFGQGTRLTVV.

This clone came up once. J is TRBJ2-7 and V is TRBV10-3; 12 bases fit TRBD1. After removal of 2 bases from V and 7 bases from J, the junction contained 6 bases not matched to a gene. The V gene's germline CDR1 is ENHRY and CDR2 SYGVKD. The length of the CDR3 is 15 residues. This chain's CDR3 is CAISEPGQGAWEQYF. CDR3 nucleotide sequence: TGTGCCATCAGTGAGCCGGGACAGGGGGCCTGGGAGCAGTACTTC.

This chain links TRBV6-5 with TRBJ2-1, with D possibly TRBD1 on 6 matching bases. V dropped 2 bases and J dropped 0 bases, with 8 bases sitting between them. Germline V gene sequence: CDR1 MNHEY, CDR2 SVGAGI. The CDR3 consists of 15 residues. CDR3 sequence reads: CASSYPRGSYNEQFF. CDR3 coding DNA: TGTGCCAGCAGTTACCCCAGGGGCTCCTACAATGAGCAGTTCTTC.

This rearrangement joins TRBV7-9 to TRBJ2-1; tentative D call: TRBD2 (7 bases). Germline V lookup: CDR1 SEHNR, CDR2 FQNEAQ (reference sequence). Trimming removed 5 bases from V and 2 bases from J, with 13 bases in between. The CDR3 has 15 residues. The CDR3 DNA sequence: TGTGCCAGCAGCGGACAGCGGGGCACCTACAATGAGCAGTTCTTC. Translating it yields CASSGQRGTYNEQFF. The variable domain in full, with the rest retrieved from reference TRBV7-9 and TRBJ2-1, is DTGVSQNPRHKITKRGQNVTFRCDPISEHNRLYWYRQTLGQGPEFLTYFQNEAQLEKSRLLSDRFSAERPKGSFSTLEIQRTEQGDSAMYLCASSGQRGTYNEQFFGPGTRLTVL.

This sequence joins TRBV5-1 and TRBJ2-1, with TRBD2 matching over 13 bases. Germline CDR1 SGHRS, CDR2 YFSETQ. This CDR3 is 15 amino acids long. Losses at the gene ends were 2 bases for V and 9 bases for J; bases not matched to a gene: 5. Here the CDR3 reads CASSLGLAGVGEQFF. In DNA, the CDR3 is TGCGCCAGCAGCTTAGGACTAGCGGGAGTCGGTGAGCAGTTCTTC.

J is TRBJ2-7 and V is TRBV7-9; TRBD1 matches at 10 bases. Germline V lookup: CDR1 SEHNR, CDR2 FQNEAQ (reference sequence). J lost 1 base, V lost 3 bases, and 12 bases had no gene match. This CDR3 has 18 amino acids. Here the CDR3 DNA reads TGTGCCAGCAGCTTCCGGGACAGGGGATACCCGGCTTCCTACGAGCAGTACTTC. Translated: CASSFRDRGYPASYEQYF.

This clone appeared a single time. The chain links TRBV4-3 to TRBJ1-2; D unclear. CDR3 length: 13 residues. Germline V gives CDR1 LGHNA, CDR2 YSLEER. Trimming pared 0 bases from V and 3 bases from J, leaving 5 bases between. The CDR3 DNA reads as TGCGCCAGCAGCCAAGACCAATACTATGGCTACACCTTC. It encodes CASSQDQYYGYTF.

The rearrangement links TRBV9 to TRBJ2-2; D is uncertain. V was clipped by 1 base and J by 1 base, with 5 bases between them. Germline assignment: CDR1 SGDLS and CDR2 YYNGEE. The CDR3 covers 14 residues. CDR3 nucleotide sequence: TGTGCCAGCAGCGTATCGTGGAACACCGGGGAGCTGTTTTTT. This encodes CASSVSWNTGELFF.

The chain combines TRBV11-1 with TRBJ1-4; 7 positions agree with TRBD1. Trimming took 5 bases from V and 5 from J; bases not matched to a gene: 8. The germline V gene encodes CDR1 SGHAT and CDR2 FQDESV (reference sequence). The CDR3 has 15 residues. CDR3 residues: CASSPPGQRNEKLFF. CDR3 DNA sequence: TGTGCCAGCAGCCCGCCGGGACAGCGAAATGAAAAACTGTTTTTT.